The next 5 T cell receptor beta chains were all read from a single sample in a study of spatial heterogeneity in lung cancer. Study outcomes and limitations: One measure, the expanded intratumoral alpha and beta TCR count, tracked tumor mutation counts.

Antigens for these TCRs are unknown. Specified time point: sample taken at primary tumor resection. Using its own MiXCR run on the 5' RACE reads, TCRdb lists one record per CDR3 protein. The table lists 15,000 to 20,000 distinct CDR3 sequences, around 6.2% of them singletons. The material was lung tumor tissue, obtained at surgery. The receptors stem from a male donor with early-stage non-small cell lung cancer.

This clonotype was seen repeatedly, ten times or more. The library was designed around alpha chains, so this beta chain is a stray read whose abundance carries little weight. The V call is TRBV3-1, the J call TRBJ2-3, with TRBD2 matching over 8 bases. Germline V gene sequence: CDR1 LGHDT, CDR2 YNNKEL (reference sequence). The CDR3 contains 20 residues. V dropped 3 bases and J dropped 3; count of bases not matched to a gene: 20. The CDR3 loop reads CASSQRTSRTGMLRTDTQYF. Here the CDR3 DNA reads TGTGCCAGCAGCCAGAGGACTAGCCGGACCGGAATGTTAAGGACAGATACGCAGTATTTT.

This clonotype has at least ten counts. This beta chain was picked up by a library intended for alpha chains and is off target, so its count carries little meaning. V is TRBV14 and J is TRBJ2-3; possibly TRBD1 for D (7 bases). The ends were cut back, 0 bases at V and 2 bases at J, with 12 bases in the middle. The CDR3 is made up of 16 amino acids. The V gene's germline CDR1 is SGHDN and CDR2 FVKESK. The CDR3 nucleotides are TGTGCCAGCAGCCAAGATCCAGGGGGGAACACAGATACGCAGTATTTT. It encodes CASSQDPGGNTDTQYF.

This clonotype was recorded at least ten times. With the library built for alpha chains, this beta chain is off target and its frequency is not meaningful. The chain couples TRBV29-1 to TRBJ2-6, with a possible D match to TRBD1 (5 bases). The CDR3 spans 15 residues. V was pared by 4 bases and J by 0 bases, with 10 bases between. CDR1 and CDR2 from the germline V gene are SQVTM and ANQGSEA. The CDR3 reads CSVAQGRSGANVLTF. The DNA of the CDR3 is TGCAGCGTTGCCCAGGGTCGCTCTGGGGCCAACGTCCTGACTTTC.

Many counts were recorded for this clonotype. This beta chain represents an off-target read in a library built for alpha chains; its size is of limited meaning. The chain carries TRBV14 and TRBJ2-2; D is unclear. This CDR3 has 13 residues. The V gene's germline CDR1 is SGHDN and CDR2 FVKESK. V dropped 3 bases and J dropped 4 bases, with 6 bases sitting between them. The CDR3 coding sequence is TGTGCCAGCAGCCAGCAGCCCACCGGGGAGCTGTTTTTT. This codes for CASSQQPTGELFF.

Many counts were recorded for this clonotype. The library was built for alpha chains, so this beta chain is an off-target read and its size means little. CDR3 bases: TGTGCCAGCCTAGGTCTTCTCCTCACAGATACGCAGTATTTT. Amino acids: CASLGLLLTDTQYF. This chain joins TRBV27 and TRBJ2-3; the D is unclear. The ends were cut back, 8 bases at V and 2 bases at J, with 14 bases in the middle. CDR1 is MNHEY and CDR2 is SMNVEV in the germline V gene (reference sequence). The CDR3 runs 14 residues.